Below, 21 T cell receptor beta chains from the same sample are listed, as sequenced in a study of T cell responses to AZD1222 COVID-19 vaccine. TCRdb's copy holds only in-frame clones and misses some; the assay was immunoSEQ multiplex PCR. The repertoire holds about 70,000 clones, with about 80% as singletons. Sequencing was performed on peripheral blood, taken 28 days after the second AZD1222 dose. The receptors were sampled from an adult who received the AZD1222 COVID-19 vaccine.

The V call is TRBV7-6, the J call TRBJ1-5, with a tentative D call TRBD1 (5 bases). The CDR3 extends over 14 amino acids. Trimming removed 2 bases from V and 6 bases from J, with 11 bases in between. Per germline, CDR1 SGHVS and CDR2 FNYEAQ. The CDR3 reads CASSLNRLSQPQHF. Written as DNA, the CDR3 is TGTGCCAGCAGCTTAAACAGGCTCAGTCAGCCCCAGCATTTT. The variable domain in full, with the rest retrieved from reference TRBV7-6 and TRBJ1-5, is GAGVSQSPRYKVTKRGQDVALRCDPISGHVSLYWYRQALGQGPEFLTYFNYEAQQDKSGLPNDRFSAERPEGSISTLTIQRTEQRDSAMYRCASSLNRLSQPQHFGDGTRLSIL.

This chain joins TRBV5-6 and TRBJ1-4; D is ambiguous. The CDR3 extends over 15 amino acids. V lost 1 base and J lost 0, with 7 bases in between. Germline V gives CDR1 SGHDT, CDR2 YYEEEE. CDR3 in amino acids: CASSLRTTTNEKLFF. In DNA form, the CDR3 reads TGTGCCAGCAGCTTGAGGACTACAACTAATGAAAAACTGTTTTTT.

The chain uses TRBV3-1 (or the pseudogene TRBV3-2) and TRBJ2-3, with D perhaps TRBD1 (5 bases). Germline CDR1 reads LGHDT; CDR2 reads YNNKEL (reference sequence). V was trimmed by 1 base and J by 11 bases, leaving 19 bases between them. The CDR3 is made up of 15 amino acids. The DNA of the CDR3 is TGTGCCAGCAGCCAAGGGGCGGCAGGGCTAGTTATGCAGTATTTT. This translates into CASSQGAAGLVMQYF.

This rearrangement joins TRBV7-9 to TRBJ2-7, with D perhaps TRBD2 (6 bases). The CDR3 runs to 16 residues. Germline V gene sequence: CDR1 SEHNR, CDR2 FQNEAQ (reference sequence). V was trimmed by 4 bases and J by 5 bases, leaving 21 bases between them. Here the CDR3 DNA reads TGTGCCAGCAGCTCCGTTGGGGACTCACGTCCCCACGAGCAGTACTTC. The encoded protein is CASSSVGDSRPHEQYF.

CDR3 region: CSARDNEQFF. The DNA of the CDR3 is TGCAGTGCTAGAGACAATGAGCAGTTCTTC. V and J are TRBV20-1 and TRBJ2-1; D is unresolved. The ends were cut back, 0 bases at V and 6 bases at J, with 0 bases in the middle. The CDR3 extends over 10 amino acids. Germline assignment: CDR1 DFQATT and CDR2 SNEGSKA (reference sequence).

V is TRBV30 and J is TRBJ1-5, with TRBD1 identical over 9 bases. The trim removed 1 base at V and 7 bases at J, leaving 8 bases unmatched. This CDR3 contains 15 residues. CDR1 is GTSNPN and CDR2 is SVGIG in the germline V gene (reference sequence). As DNA, the CDR3 is TGTGCCTGGAGTGCTGGGACAGGGACTTACCAGCCCCAGCATTTT. Amino acids: CAWSAGTGTYQPQHF.

V is TRBV20-1 and J is TRBJ2-1; D ambiguous. Looked up from germline, CDR1 is DFQATT and CDR2 is SNEGSKA (reference sequence). The V end lost 3 bases, the J end lost 3 bases, and 18 bases lay between the germline ends. The CDR3 spans 16 residues. For the CDR3, the DNA is TGCAGTGCTAGTCCCCTAGAAGCCTCGGGCTACAATGAGCAGTTCTTC. Its protein is CSASPLEASGYNEQFF.

V gene TRBV7-9 combines with J gene TRBJ1-6; the D is unclear. From germline, CDR1 is SEHNR and CDR2 FQNEAQ (reference sequence). V was pared by 5 bases and J by 14 bases, with 16 bases between. The CDR3 contains 13 residues. The CDR3 DNA sequence: TGTGCCAGCAGCCGCCCCCCGGAGATCGCCCTCCACTTT. Amino acids: CASSRPPEIALHF.

The J gene is TRBJ2-7, the V gene TRBV5-1; perhaps TRBD1 as D (5 bases). V lost 1 base and J lost 2, with 13 bases in between. The CDR3 spans 15 residues. From germline, CDR1 is SGHRS and CDR2 YFSETQ. The CDR3 DNA reads as TGCGCCAGCAGCTTGAGGGGCAGCCCGACCTACGAGCAGTACTTC. This encodes CASSLRGSPTYEQYF. Variable domain in full (rest from reference TRBV5-1 and TRBJ2-7): KAGVTQTPRYLIKTRGQQVTLSCSPISGHRSVSWYQQTPGQGLQFLFEYFSETQRNKGNFPGRFSGRQFSNSRSEMNVSTLELGDSALYLCASSLRGSPTYEQYFGPGTRLTVT.

The chain links TRBV30 to TRBJ1-3, with a tentative D call TRBD1 (5 bases). Germline loops: CDR1 GTSNPN, CDR2 SVGIG (reference sequence). This CDR3 is built from 15 residues. The V gene lost 0 bases and the J gene lost 4 bases, with 13 bases spanning the gap. CDR3 in DNA: TGTGCCTGGAGTGTTGGGGGAACTGGCGGAAACACCATATATTTT. Translation: CAWSVGGTGGNTIYF.

This chain connects TRBV28 to TRBJ2-1; TRBD2 agrees at 7 bases. CDR1 MDHEN and CDR2 SYDVKM come from the germline V gene. Trimming removed 5 bases from V and 8 bases from J; junction bases left unmatched: 18. This CDR3 has 17 residues. This CDR3 reads CASSLRPGSGVRDEQFF. Here the CDR3 DNA reads TGTGCCAGCAGTCTCAGACCCGGGAGCGGGGTCAGGGATGAGCAGTTCTTC. The full variable domain, completed using reference TRBV28 and TRBJ2-1, is DVKVTQSSRYLVKRTGEKVFLECVQDMDHENMFWYRQDPGLGLRLIYFSYDVKMKEKGDIPEGYSVSREKKERFSLILESASTNQTSMYLCASSLRPGSGVRDEQFFGPGTRLTVL.

The chain has TRBV9 and TRBJ2-5; the match to TRBD1 covers 9 bases. The V gene's germline CDR1 is SGDLS and CDR2 YYNGEE. Losses at the gene ends were 4 bases for V and 1 base for J; bases not matched to a gene: 8. The CDR3 is 16 amino acids. CDR3 region: CASSPRQGGFQETQYF. CDR3 DNA sequence: TGTGCCAGCAGCCCGCGACAGGGGGGATTCCAAGAGACCCAGTACTTC.

The gene calls are TRBV19 and TRBJ2-1, with TRBD2 matching 9 bases. The V gene end was trimmed by 2 bases and the J gene end by 4 bases; junction bases not matched to a gene: 3. Germline V CDR1 and CDR2: LNHDA, SQIVND (reference sequence). The CDR3 length is 15 residues. The CDR3 reads CASSITSGHYNEQFF. The CDR3 nucleotides read TGTGCCAGTAGTATAACTAGCGGGCATTACAATGAGCAGTTCTTC.

The chain carries TRBV25-1 and TRBJ2-5; 8 bases are a match to TRBD2. In germline, CDR1 is MGHDK, CDR2 SYGVNS. There are 12 residues in the CDR3. With 11 bases clipped from V and 3 bases from J, the junction kept 5 bases outside the gene matches. CDR3 residues: CASGGLEETQYF. CDR3 nucleotide sequence: TGTGCCTCGGGGGGGCTCGAAGAGACCCAGTACTTC. The whole variable domain, filled in from reference TRBV25-1 and TRBJ2-5, reads EADIYQTPRYLVIGTGKKITLECSQTMGHDKMYWYQQDPGMELHLIHYSYGVNSTEKGDLSSESTVSRIRTEHFPLTLESARPSHTSQYLCASGGLEETQYFGPGTRLLVL.

V gene TRBV3-1 (or the pseudogene TRBV3-2) combines with J gene TRBJ1-2, with 7 bases identical to TRBD1. V shed 4 bases and J 8 bases; nucleotides not matched to a gene: 16. Germline loops: CDR1 LGHDT, CDR2 YNNKEL (reference sequence). The CDR3 loop spans 16 amino acids. The chain's CDR3 is CASSRGFTGAAGGYTF. The CDR3, as DNA: TGTGCCAGCAGCCGCGGGTTTACAGGGGCCGCGGGAGGCTACACCTTC.

The genes are TRBV12-3 or TRBV12-4 and TRBJ1-2; 8 bases are shared with TRBD1. After removal of 6 bases from V and 7 bases from J, the junction contained 4 bases not matched to a gene. The CDR3 spans 12 residues. The chain's CDR3 is CASRPTGGGYTF. As DNA, the CDR3 is TGTGCCAGCAGACCTACAGGGGGTGGCTACACCTTC.

The rearrangement uses TRBV7-9 and TRBJ2-7; TRBD1 matches at 11 bases. The J segment lost 5 bases and the V segment lost 2 bases, leaving 17 bases of the junction unmatched. Germline-derived CDR1 and CDR2 are SEHNR and FQNEAQ (reference sequence). The CDR3 is made up of 19 amino acids. The CDR3 DNA sequence: TGTGCCAGCAGCTTACCGAGGACAGGGGGCACTTCTTCTCCCCACGAGCAGTACTTC. This gives the protein CASSLPRTGGTSSPHEQYF. Using reference TRBV7-9 and TRBJ2-7 for the parts outside the CDR3, the full variable domain is DTGVSQNPRHKITKRGQNVTFRCDPISEHNRLYWYRQTLGQGPEFLTYFQNEAQLEKSRLLSDRFSAERPKGSFSTLEIQRTEQGDSAMYLCASSLPRTGGTSSPHEQYFGPGTRLTVT.

The chain is built from TRBV5-1 and TRBJ2-2; D unresolved. The length of the CDR3 is 15 residues. Germline values: CDR1 SGHRS, CDR2 YFSETQ. V lost 1 base, J lost 0 bases, and 7 bases lay in between. The CDR3 is CASSLYRTNTGELFF. CDR3 bases: TGCGCCAGCAGCTTGTACCGGACGAACACCGGGGAGCTGTTTTTT.

The J gene is TRBJ2-7, the V gene TRBV7-9, with 10 bases identical to TRBD2. The V and J ends lost 1 base and 3 bases, in that order; junction bases with no gene match: 6. Germline CDR1 SEHNR, CDR2 FQNEAQ (reference sequence). The CDR3 is 16 residues long. The CDR3 DNA reads as TGTGCCAGCAGCTTAGAGAGGGCTAGCGGGGGCTACGAGCAGTACTTC. This codes for CASSLERASGGYEQYF.

This clone was detected once. The CDR3 spells CASSFLNSPLHF. In nucleotides, the CDR3 is TGTGCCAGCAGTTTTTTGAATTCACCCCTCCACTTT. The V and J genes are TRBV28 and TRBJ1-6; D unclear. There are 12 residues in the CDR3. The germline gives CDR1 MDHEN, CDR2 SYDVKM. V was pared by 3 bases and J by 7 bases, with 4 bases between.

This clone turned up a few times. In nucleotides, the CDR3 is TGTGCCAGCAGTGACTCGGTAGAGGGAAACTCCTACAATGAGCAGTTCTTC. This gives the protein CASSDSVEGNSYNEQFF. The chain is built from TRBV6-4 and TRBJ2-1, with D possibly being TRBD2 (5 bases). The CDR3 is 17 residues long. With 0 bases removed from V and 0 bases from J, the gap between germline ends came to 12 bases. CDR1 and CDR2 (germline): MRHNA, SNTAGT.